This TCR beta chain was found in a study of blood T cell repertoires in COVID-19. V lost 3 bases and J lost 10; bases outside the gene matches: 7. The germline CDR1 and CDR2 sequences are KGHSY and FQNENV. CDR3 length: 14 amino acids. The protocol was immunoSEQ multiplex PCR, while the TCRdb copy is restricted to in-frame clones and leaves out a portion. The table includes roughly 160,000 clones, approximately 88% detected once. Sequenced input: peripheral blood. This clonotype originated in a woman aged 55-69 years with acute or convalescent COVID-19. This sequence joins TRBV16 and TRBJ2-3; 10 bases fit TRBD2. The DNA for the CDR3 is TGTGCCAGCAGCCAGAGAACTAGCGGGGCTCCGCAGTATTTT. Amino acid sequence: CASSQRTSGAPQYF.